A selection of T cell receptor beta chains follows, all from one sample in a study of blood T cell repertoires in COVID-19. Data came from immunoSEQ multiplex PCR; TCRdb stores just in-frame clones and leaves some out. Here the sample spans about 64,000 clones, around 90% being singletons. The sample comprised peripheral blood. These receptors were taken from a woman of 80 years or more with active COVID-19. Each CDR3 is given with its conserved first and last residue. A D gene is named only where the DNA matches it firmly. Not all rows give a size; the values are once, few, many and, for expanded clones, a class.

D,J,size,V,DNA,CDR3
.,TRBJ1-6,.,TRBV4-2,TGTGCCAGCAGCCAAGATTTGGGTGATCAGGTTCTGTCCGGATCACCCCTCCACTTT,CASSQDLGDQVLSGSPLHF
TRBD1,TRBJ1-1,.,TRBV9,TGTGCCAGCAGCGTAGAGACAGGGAGAGGCGCTGAAGCTTTCTTT,CASSVETGRGAEAFF
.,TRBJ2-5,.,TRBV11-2,TGTGCCAGCAGCCTGGGACTGGAAGAGACCCAGTACTTC,CASSLGLEETQYF
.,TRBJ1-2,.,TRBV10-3,TGTGCCATCAGTGAGGAGGGTGACTATGGCTACACCTTC,CAISEEGDYGYTF
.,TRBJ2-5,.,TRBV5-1,TGCGCCAGCAGCTTTGCGCAGGGTCAAGAGACCCAGTACTTC,CASSFAQGQETQYF
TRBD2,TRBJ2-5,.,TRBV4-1,TGCGCCAGCAGCCCAACGGGGATGGGGACTAGCAAAGAGACCCAGTACTTC,CASSPTGMGTSKETQYF
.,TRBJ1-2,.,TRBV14,TGTGCCAGCAGCCAAGCGATGGGCGGCTACACCTTC,CASSQAMGGYTF
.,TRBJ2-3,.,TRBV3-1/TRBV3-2,TGTGCCAGCAGCCAAGGCCGGCGGCGCCGATATTTT,CASSQGRRRRYF
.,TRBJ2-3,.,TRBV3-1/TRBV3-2,TGTGCCAGCAGCCAAGATCCCCGGGGGAGCAGCACAGATACGCAGTATTTT,CASSQDPRGSSTDTQYF
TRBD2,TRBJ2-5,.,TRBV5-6,TGTGCCAGCAGCTTGAACGGGGTAGCGGGGGAGATCCAAGAGACCCAGTACTTC,CASSLNGVAGEIQETQYF
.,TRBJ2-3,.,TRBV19,TGTGCCAGTAGCCGAATCTGGGCATCTGGTGTCCTAGATACGCAGTATTTT,CASSRIWASGVLDTQYF
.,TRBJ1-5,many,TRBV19,TGTGCCTCCGCGGCGGGGGGCCTTAGCAATCAGCCCCAGCATTTT,CASAAGGLSNQPQHF
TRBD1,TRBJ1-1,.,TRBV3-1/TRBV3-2,TGTGCCAGCAGCCGACAGGGGAGTAGGGCTGAAGCTTTCTTT,CASSRQGSRAEAFF
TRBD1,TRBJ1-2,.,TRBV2,TGTGCCAGCAAGGAAAGGACAGGGACGAACTATGGCTACACCTTC,CASKERTGTNYGYTF
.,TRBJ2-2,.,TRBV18,TGTGCCAGCTCACCCGCGACAGCGAACACCGGGGAGCTGTTTTTT,CASSPATANTGELFF
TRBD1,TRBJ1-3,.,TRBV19,TGTGCCACCCGACAGGGGCCCATTTCCTCTGGAAACACCATATATTTT,CATRQGPISSGNTIYF
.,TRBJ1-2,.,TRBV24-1,TGTGCCACCAGTGCGGGCAGGGTGGGCAATTATGGCTACACCTTC,CATSAGRVGNYGYTF
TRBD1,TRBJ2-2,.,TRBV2,TGTGCCAGCATTAGGGACAGGGGGCCCACCGGGGAGCTGTTTTTT,CASIRDRGPTGELFF
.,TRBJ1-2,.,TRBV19,TGTGCCAGTAGTATGCTCCCACGGGATTATGGCTACACCTTC,CASSMLPRDYGYTF
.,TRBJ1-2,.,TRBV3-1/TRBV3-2,TGTGCCAGCAGCCAAGAAGAGTATGGCTACACCTTC,CASSQEEYGYTF
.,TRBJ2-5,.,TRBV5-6,TGTGCCAGCAGCTTGGGCAGGGCCGAGACCCAGTACTTC,CASSLGRAETQYF
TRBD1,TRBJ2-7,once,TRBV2,TGTGCCAGCAGTGGGGGACAGGGGGCCTACGAGCAGTACTTC,CASSGGQGAYEQYF
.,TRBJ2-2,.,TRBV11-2,TGTGCCAGCAGCCCCCTGACGGGTTATAACACCGGGGAGCTGTTTTTT,CASSPLTGYNTGELFF
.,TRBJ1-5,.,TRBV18,TGTGCCAGCTCACCGGAAGGGGTGGGTGCTCGCAATCAGCCCCAGCATTTT,CASSPEGVGARNQPQHF
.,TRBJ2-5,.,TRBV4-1,TGCGCCAGCAGCCGCGGGGCGATCCAAGAGACCCAGTACTTC,CASSRGAIQETQYF
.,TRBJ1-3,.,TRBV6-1,TGTGCCAGCAGTGAAGCGCTTCAGGGTACGAACACCATATATTTT,CASSEALQGTNTIYF
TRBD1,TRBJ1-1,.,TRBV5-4,TGTGCCAGCAGCTTAACTCCCGACAGGGTGGTCACTGAAGCTTTCTTT,CASSLTPDRVVTEAFF
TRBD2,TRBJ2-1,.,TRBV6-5,TGTGCCAGCAGGAACCCGGGACTAGCGGGAAATGAGCAGTTCTTC,CASRNPGLAGNEQFF
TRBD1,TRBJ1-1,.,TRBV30,TGTGCCTGGATTGGCAGGGGGTATTCTTACACTGAAGCTTTCTTT,CAWIGRGYSYTEAFF
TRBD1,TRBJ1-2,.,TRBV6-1,TGTGCCAGCAGTGATCCAGGGGGGTATGGCTACACCTTC,CASSDPGGYGYTF
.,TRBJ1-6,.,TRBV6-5,TGTGCCAGCAGTTACCGACGGAGCTCCTATAATTCACCCCTCCACTTT,CASSYRRSSYNSPLHF
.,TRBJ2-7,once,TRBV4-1,TGCGCCAGCATGGGACTGGAAACCTACGAGCAGTACTTC,CASMGLETYEQYF
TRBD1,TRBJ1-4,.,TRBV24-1,TGTGCCACCAGTGATGGGACAGATCCTAATGAAAAACTGTTTTTT,CATSDGTDPNEKLFF
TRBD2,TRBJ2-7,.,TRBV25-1,TGTGCCAGCAGTGAATATACGGGCGGGAGGGTCTACGAGCAGTACTTC,CASSEYTGGRVYEQYF
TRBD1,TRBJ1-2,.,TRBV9,TGTGCCAGCAGCACAGGGACAGGAGTGAACTATGGCTACACCTTC,CASSTGTGVNYGYTF
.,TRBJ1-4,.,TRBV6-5,TGTGCCAGCAGGACCCCCGTGGGGGCGGGTGAAAAACTGTTTTTT,CASRTPVGAGEKLFF
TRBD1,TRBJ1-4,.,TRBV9,TGTGCCAGCAGCCCTACAGGGGCGAGTGAAAAACTGTTTTTT,CASSPTGASEKLFF
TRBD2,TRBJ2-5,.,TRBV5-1,TGCGCCAGCAGCTCGACTAGCGGGGTCCAAGAGACCCAGTACTTC,CASSSTSGVQETQYF
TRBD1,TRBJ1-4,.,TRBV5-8,TGTGCCAGCAGCCAGGGACAGAATGAAAAACTGTTTTTT,CASSQGQNEKLFF
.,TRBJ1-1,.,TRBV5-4,TGTGCCAGCAGCTTCGTACAGGGGAACACTGAAGCTTTCTTT,CASSFVQGNTEAFF
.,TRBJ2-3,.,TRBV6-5,TGTGCCAGCAAAGGGGGGGGCCGTGGTACAGATACGCAGTATTTT,CASKGGGRGTDTQYF
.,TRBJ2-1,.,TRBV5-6,TGTGCCAGCAGCTTGGCGGGAGTGGTGTTCTTC,CASSLAGVVFF
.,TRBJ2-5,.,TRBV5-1,TGCGCCAGCAGCTTGCGGGGGAACCAAGAGACCCAGTACTTC,CASSLRGNQETQYF
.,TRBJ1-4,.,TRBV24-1,TGTGCCACCAGTGGTTCTCCAAGCCCCGAAAAACTGTTTTTT,CATSGSPSPEKLFF
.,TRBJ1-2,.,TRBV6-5,TGTGCCAGCAGTTCTAGGAGATCTAACTATGGCTACACCTTC,CASSSRRSNYGYTF
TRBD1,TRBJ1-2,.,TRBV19,TGTGCCAGTAGCCAGACAGGGACACGGTATGGCTACACCTTC,CASSQTGTRYGYTF
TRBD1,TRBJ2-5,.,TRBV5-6,TGTGCCAGCAGCTTTGTCCCGACAGGGGGAGAGACCCAGTACTTC,CASSFVPTGGETQYF
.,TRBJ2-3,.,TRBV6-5,TGTGCCAGCAGGCGTCGGGGGGCGACTACAGATACGCAGTATTTT,CASRRRGATTDTQYF